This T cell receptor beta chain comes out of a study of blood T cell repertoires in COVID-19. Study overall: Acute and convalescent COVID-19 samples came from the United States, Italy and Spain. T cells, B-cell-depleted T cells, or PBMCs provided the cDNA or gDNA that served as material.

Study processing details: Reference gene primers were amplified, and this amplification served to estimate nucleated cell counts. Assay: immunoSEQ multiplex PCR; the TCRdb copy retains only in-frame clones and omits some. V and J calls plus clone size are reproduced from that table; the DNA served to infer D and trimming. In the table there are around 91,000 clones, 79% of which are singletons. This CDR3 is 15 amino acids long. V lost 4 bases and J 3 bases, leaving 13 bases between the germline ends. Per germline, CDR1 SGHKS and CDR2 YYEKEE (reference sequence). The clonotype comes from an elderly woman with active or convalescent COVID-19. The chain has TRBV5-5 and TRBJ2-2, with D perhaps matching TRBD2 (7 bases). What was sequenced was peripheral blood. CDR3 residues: CASSSGTLYTGELFF. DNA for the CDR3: TGTGCCAGCAGCAGCGGGACATTATACACCGGGGAGCTGTTTTTT.